This passage covers 12 T cell receptor beta chains from one sample sequenced in a study of cytomegalovirus exposure and HLA in healthy donors. Measured with immunoSEQ multiplex PCR; TCRdb has only the in-frame clones, and not every one. Of under 200,000 clones listed, roughly 96% are singletons. Material: PBMCs. The receptors here all came from a woman younger than 30 in good health and CMV-seronegative.

The sample holds a few counts of this clone. The chain combines TRBV5-4 with TRBJ1-2; D is perhaps TRBD1 (5 bases). The CDR3 has 14 amino acids. Germline V gene sequence: CDR1 SGHNT, CDR2 YYREEE (reference sequence). V lost 2 bases, J lost 8 bases, and 16 bases lay in between. In DNA form, the CDR3 reads TGTGCCAGCAGCTTCGACAGCGGGTCTCGGGGCTACACCTTC. Residues: CASSFDSGSRGYTF.

This chain connects TRBV2 to TRBJ2-6; D unclear. The V and J ends lost 5 bases and 4 bases respectively, with 9 bases between them. CDR1 SNHLY and CDR2 FYNNEI come from the germline V gene. This CDR3 is built from 14 residues. CDR3 region: CASSFLAGANVLTF. The DNA for the CDR3 is TGTGCCAGCAGTTTTTTGGCCGGGGCCAACGTCCTGACTTTC.

This clone was seen only once. The chain has TRBV7-9 and TRBJ1-1; maybe TRBD1 (6 bases). V was cut by 4 bases and J by 6 bases, with 18 bases left in between. CDR1 is SEHNR and CDR2 is FQNEAQ in the germline V gene (reference sequence). The CDR3 consists of 15 residues. Written as DNA, the CDR3 is TGTGCCAGCAGCTACAACAGACGACAGGCGGCTGAAGCTTTCTTT. Its protein product is CASSYNRRQAAEAFF.

The genes are TRBV7-9 and TRBJ2-1; 8 nucleotides agree with TRBD2. Germline assignment: CDR1 SEHNR and CDR2 FQNEAQ (reference sequence). The CDR3 is 16 residues long. The V segment lost 5 bases and the J segment 2 bases; nucleotides outside the gene matches: 8. The CDR3 here is CASSNGLAGAYNEQFF. Here the CDR3 DNA reads TGTGCCAGCAGCAACGGACTAGCTGGTGCCTACAATGAGCAGTTCTTC.

J is TRBJ2-3 and V is TRBV13, with TRBD2 matching over 11 bases. The J segment lost 0 bases and the V segment lost 4 bases, leaving 15 bases of the junction unmatched. Germline V lookup: CDR1 PRHDT, CDR2 FYEKMQ (reference sequence). The CDR3 runs to 20 residues. In DNA form, the CDR3 reads TGTGCCAGCAGCTCCGCCGTTGGGATAGCGGGGGGGGATAGCACAGATACGCAGTATTTT. Translated, it gives CASSSAVGIAGGDSTDTQYF.

V and J are TRBV6-1 and TRBJ2-1; D ambiguous. The CDR3 runs 12 residues. The germline V gene encodes CDR1 MNHNS and CDR2 SASEGT. The V gene lost 10 bases and the J gene lost 0 bases, with 7 bases spanning the gap. CDR3: CAIESSYNEQFF. DNA for the CDR3: TGTGCCATCGAGAGCTCCTACAATGAGCAGTTCTTC.

V is TRBV7-6 and J is TRBJ1-6, with TRBD1 matching 9 bases. Germline loops: CDR1 SGHVS, CDR2 FNYEAQ. The junction had 8 bases not matched to a gene; V was cut back by 4 bases and J by 7 bases. The CDR3 is made up of 16 amino acids. The DNA for the CDR3 is TGTGCCAGCAGCTCGCGGTACAGGGGGCGGAATTCACCCCTCCACTTT. Amino acids: CASSSRYRGRNSPLHF.

The rearrangement joins TRBV13 to TRBJ1-1; D remains ambiguous. With 5 bases removed from V and 1 base from J, the gap between germline ends came to 8 bases. CDR3 length: 13 amino acids. Germline V gene data show CDR1 as PRHDT and CDR2 as FYEKMQ (reference sequence). This chain's CDR3 is CASSRHQNTEAFF. The CDR3 DNA is TGTGCCAGCAGCCGACACCAGAACACTGAAGCTTTCTTT.

The J gene is TRBJ1-1, the V gene TRBV6-5; 7 bases map to TRBD1. This CDR3 spans 11 amino acids. Germline V gene lookup returns CDR1 MNHEY and CDR2 SVGAGI. After removal of 6 bases from V and 7 bases from J, the junction contained 2 bases not matched to a gene. As DNA, the CDR3 is TGTGCCAGCAGGAGGACAGGTGAAGCTTTCTTT. The encoded protein is CASRRTGEAFF.

This chain uses TRBV4-3 with TRBJ2-1; 8 nucleotides agree with TRBD1. The V segment lost 1 base and the J segment 1 base; nucleotides outside the gene matches: 0. The germline CDR1 and CDR2 sequences are LGHNA and YSLEER. The CDR3 spans 15 residues. This chain's CDR3 is CASSQGTGSYNEQFF. In DNA form, the CDR3 reads TGCGCCAGCAGCCAAGGGACAGGGTCCTACAATGAGCAGTTCTTC.

V usage is TRBV5-5 and J usage is TRBJ1-1; TRBD1 matches 7 bases. V lost 4 bases and J lost 0; bases outside the gene matches: 6. The CDR3 is made up of 15 amino acids. The germline gives CDR1 SGHKS, CDR2 YYEKEE (reference sequence). CDR3 nucleotide sequence: TGTGCCAGCAGCCCTGCGGGACAGATGAACACTGAAGCTTTCTTT. It yields the protein CASSPAGQMNTEAFF. Full variable domain (missing parts from reference TRBV5-5 and TRBJ1-1): DAGVTQSPTHLIKTRGQQVTLRCSPISGHKSVSWYQQVLGQGPQFIFQYYEKEERGRGNFPDRFSARQFPNYSSELNVNALLLGDSALYLCASSPAGQMNTEAFFGQGTRLTVV.

This chain connects TRBV11-2 to TRBJ2-2, with TRBD2 matching over 10 bases. Trimming removed 5 bases from V and 2 bases from J; junction bases left unmatched: 11. Per germline, CDR1 SGHAT and CDR2 FQNNGV. This CDR3 has 18 amino acids. The CDR3 reads CASSQGSSGGPNTGELFF. In DNA form, the CDR3 reads TGTGCCAGCAGCCAAGGGTCTAGCGGGGGCCCCAACACCGGGGAGCTGTTTTTT.